The entry below gives a single TCR beta chain sequence along with its context. The antigen remains unidentified. This sample was taken from a study of OX40 agonist ivuxolimab in advanced cancers. Overall study: Every 2 weeks, patients got intravenous ivuxolimab at one of six dose levels (0.01-10 mg/kg). Study results and caveats: At doses 0.1 to 3.0 mg/kg, CD4+ and CD8+ clones expanded. Partial responders dosed at 0.1-3.0 mg/kg displayed clonal expansion ranking among the lowest. Expanded clones were, on average, more numerous among CD8+ T cells than CD4+.

The CDR3 loop spans 13 amino acids. Trimming cost V 5 bases and J 0 bases, with 7 bases left between them. Germline assignment: CDR1 SGHTA and CDR2 FQGNSA. Measured with immunoSEQ multiplex PCR; TCRdb has only the in-frame clones, and not every one. The table shows more than 45,000 clones, with approximately 77% occurring only once. The chain links TRBV7-2 to TRBJ1-1, with a weak D call TRBD1 (5 bases). The material was CD4+ or CD8+ T cells sorted from blood, obtained in a trial of the OX40 agonist ivuxolimab. This sequence originates from an adult with an advanced solid tumor such as melanoma, head and neck, liver or kidney cancer. The CDR3: CASSGAMNTEAFF. For the CDR3, the DNA is TGTGCCAGCAGCGGGGCTATGAACACTGAAGCTTTCTTT.